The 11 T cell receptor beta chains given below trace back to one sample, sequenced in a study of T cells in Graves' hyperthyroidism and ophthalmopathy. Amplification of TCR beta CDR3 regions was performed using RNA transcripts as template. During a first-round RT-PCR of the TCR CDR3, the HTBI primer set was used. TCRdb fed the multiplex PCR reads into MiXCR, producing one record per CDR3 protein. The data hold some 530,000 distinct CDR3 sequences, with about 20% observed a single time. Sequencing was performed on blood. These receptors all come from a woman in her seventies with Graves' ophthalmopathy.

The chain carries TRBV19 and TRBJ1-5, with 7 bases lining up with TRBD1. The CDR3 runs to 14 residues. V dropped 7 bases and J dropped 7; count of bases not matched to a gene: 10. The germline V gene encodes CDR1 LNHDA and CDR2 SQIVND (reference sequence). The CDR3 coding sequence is TGTGCCAGTACGCAAACGACAGGGCGGCAGCCCCAGCATTTT. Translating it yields CASTQTTGRQPQHF.

This CDR3 is CASSLALKETQYF. DNA of the CDR3: TGTGCCAGCAGCTTAGCCCTCAAAGAGACCCAGTACTTC. This chain uses TRBV7-6 with TRBJ2-5; D gene unclear. Trimming shortened V by 0 bases and J by 3 bases, and 5 bases separated the two germline ends. Germline V gene data show CDR1 as SGHVS and CDR2 as FNYEAQ. This CDR3 region has 13 residues.

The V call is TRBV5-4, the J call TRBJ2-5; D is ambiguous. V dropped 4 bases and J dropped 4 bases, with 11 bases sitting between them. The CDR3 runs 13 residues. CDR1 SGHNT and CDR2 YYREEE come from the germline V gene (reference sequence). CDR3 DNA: TGTGCCAGCAGCCCGACCCCCACAGAGACCCAGTACTTC. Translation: CASSPTPTETQYF.

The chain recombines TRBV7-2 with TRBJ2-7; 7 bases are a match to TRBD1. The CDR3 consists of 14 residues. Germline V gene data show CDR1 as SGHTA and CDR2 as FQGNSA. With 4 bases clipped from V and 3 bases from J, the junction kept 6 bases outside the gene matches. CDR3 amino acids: CASSSPGQNYEQYF. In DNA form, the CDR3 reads TGTGCCAGCAGCTCGCCGGGACAGAACTACGAGCAGTACTTC.

DNA for the CDR3: TGTGCCAGCAGCTCCGGGACTCACGGACGCGGCGGGGAGCTGTTTTTT. Translating it yields CASSSGTHGRGGELFF. The chain has TRBV7-2 and TRBJ2-2; possibly TRBD2 for D (6 bases). From germline, CDR1 is SGHTA and CDR2 FQGNSA. The V gene lost 4 bases and the J gene lost 7 bases, with 19 bases spanning the gap. The CDR3 runs 16 residues.

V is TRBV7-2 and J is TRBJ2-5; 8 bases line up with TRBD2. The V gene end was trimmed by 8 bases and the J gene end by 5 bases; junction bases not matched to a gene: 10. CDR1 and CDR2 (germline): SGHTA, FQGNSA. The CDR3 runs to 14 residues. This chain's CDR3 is CASGLAGPRETQYF. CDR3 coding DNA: TGTGCCAGCGGTCTAGCGGGCCCACGGGAGACCCAGTACTTC.

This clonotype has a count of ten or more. CDR3 in DNA: TGTGCCAGCAGTTACTCCCTGTTCGGGACAGGGTCTTCTGAAGCTTTCTTT. It yields the protein CASSYSLFGTGSSEAFF. The chain joins TRBV6-2 or TRBV6-3 to TRBJ1-1; 9 bases fit TRBD1. CDR1 and CDR2 (germline): MNHEY, SVGEGT. This CDR3 comprises 17 residues. Germline trimming cut 0 bases from V and 6 bases from J; bases unmatched to any gene: 11.

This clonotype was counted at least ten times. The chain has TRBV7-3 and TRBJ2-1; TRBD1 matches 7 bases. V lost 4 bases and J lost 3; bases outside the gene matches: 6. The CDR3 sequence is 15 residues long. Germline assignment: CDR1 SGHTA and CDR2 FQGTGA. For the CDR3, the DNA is TGTGCCAGCAGCTCTCCCGGGACAGACTACAATGAGCAGTTCTTC. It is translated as CASSSPGTDYNEQFF. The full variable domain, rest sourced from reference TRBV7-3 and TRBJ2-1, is GAGVSQTPSNKVTEKGKYVELRCDPISGHTALYWYRQSLGQGPEFLIYFQGTGAADDSGLPNDRFFAVRPEGSVSTLKIQRTERGDSAVYLCASSSPGTDYNEQFFGPGTRLTVL.

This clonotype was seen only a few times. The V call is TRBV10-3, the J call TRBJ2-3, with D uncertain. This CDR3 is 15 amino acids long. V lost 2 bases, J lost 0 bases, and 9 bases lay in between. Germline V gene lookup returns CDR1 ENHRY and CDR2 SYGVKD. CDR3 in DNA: TGTGCCATCAGTGAGCGTCCCAGGAGCACAGATACGCAGTATTTT. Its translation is CAISERPRSTDTQYF.

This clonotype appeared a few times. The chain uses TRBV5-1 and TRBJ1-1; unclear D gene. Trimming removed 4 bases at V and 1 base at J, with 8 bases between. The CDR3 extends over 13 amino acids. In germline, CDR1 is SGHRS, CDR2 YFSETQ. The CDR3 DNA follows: TGCGCCAGCAGCGCGGACGGGAACACTGAAGCTTTCTTT. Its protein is CASSADGNTEAFF.

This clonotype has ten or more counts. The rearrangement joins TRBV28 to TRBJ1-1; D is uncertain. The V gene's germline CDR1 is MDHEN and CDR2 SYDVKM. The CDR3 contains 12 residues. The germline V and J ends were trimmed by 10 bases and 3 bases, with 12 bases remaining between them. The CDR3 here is CATQRGYTEAFF. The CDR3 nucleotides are TGTGCCACCCAACGGGGTTACACTGAAGCTTTCTTT. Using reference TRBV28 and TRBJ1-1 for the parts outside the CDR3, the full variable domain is DVKVTQSSRYLVKRTGEKVFLECVQDMDHENMFWYRQDPGLGLRLIYFSYDVKMKEKGDIPEGYSVSREKKERFSLILESASTNQTSMYLCATQRGYTEAFFGQGTRLTVV.